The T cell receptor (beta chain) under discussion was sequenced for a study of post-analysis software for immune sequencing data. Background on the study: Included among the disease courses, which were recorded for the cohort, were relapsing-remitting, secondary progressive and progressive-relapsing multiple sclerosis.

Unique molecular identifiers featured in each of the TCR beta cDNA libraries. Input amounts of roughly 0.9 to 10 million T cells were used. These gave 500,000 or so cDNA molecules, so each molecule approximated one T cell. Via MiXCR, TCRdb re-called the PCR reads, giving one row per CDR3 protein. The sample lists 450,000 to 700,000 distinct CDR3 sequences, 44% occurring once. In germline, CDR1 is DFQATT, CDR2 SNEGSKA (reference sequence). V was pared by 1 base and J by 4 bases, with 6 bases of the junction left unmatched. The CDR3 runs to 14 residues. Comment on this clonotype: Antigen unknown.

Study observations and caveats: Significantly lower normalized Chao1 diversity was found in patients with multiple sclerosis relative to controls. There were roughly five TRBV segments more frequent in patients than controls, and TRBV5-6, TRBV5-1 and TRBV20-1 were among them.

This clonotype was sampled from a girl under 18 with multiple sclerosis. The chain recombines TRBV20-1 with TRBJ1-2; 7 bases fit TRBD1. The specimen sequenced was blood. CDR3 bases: TGCAGTGCTAGAGGGACAGGACGTGGCTATGGCTACACCTTC. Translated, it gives CSARGTGRGYGYTF.